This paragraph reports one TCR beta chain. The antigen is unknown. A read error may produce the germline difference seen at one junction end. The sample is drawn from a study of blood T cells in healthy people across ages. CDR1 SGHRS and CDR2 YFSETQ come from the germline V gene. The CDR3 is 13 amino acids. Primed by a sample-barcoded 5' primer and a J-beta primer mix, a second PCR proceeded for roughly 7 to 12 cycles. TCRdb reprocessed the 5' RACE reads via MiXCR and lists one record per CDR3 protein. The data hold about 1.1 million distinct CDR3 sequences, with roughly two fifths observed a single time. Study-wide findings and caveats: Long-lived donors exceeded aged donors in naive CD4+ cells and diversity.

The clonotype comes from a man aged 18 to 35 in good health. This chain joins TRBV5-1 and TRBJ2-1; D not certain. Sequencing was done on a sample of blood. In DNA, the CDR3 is TGCGCCAACAGCTTGGCCAATCCCAATGAGCAGTTCTTC. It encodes CANSLANPNEQFF.